Here is one T cell receptor (beta chain) with its context. This clonotype has a count of ten or more. Which antigen it targets is not known. It has no much larger one-base neighbor in the sample; base qualities were not kept. V and J lose 2 bases and 5 bases, and a span of 18 bases separates them. Including the terminal cysteine and phenylalanine, the CDR3 comprises 16 residues. The sequence is cut down to CDR3 DNA, 48 bases in frame from base 1. These data come from a study of patients and donors after allogeneic stem cell transplantation (dated by TCRdb to the early 2020s). Library prep was done by RT-PCR. TCRdb names NextSeq 550 as the instrument used. TCRdb trimmed the raw reads at Q25, called clones with MiXCR and kept productive beta chains. Entries that share a CDR3 protein sequence are merged under the most common genes and DNA. This sample gives about 960,000 distinct CDR3 sequences in total; 18% of them show up just once. The ten largest account for 5% to 6.5% of the sample.

Material for sequencing was blood, either unsorted or a sorted T cell fraction (not recorded which). This clonotype was obtained from a human donor who was either an allogeneic HSCT recipient or a stem cell or donor lymphocyte infusion donor (not recorded which). It is not recorded whose cells these are; they may come from a transplant donor. The receptor chain draws on TRBV12-3 or TRBV12-4 and TRBJ2-5, with no confidently assigned D gene. The CDR3 protein: CASSLSDGRNWETQYF. The nucleotide sequence is TGTGCCAGCAGTTTATCGGACGGTAGGAATTGGGAGACCCAGTACTTC.